The 20 T cell receptor beta chains below come from one sample, sequenced in a study of shared clonotypes between healthy human individuals. Clones were sequenced by immunoSEQ multiplex PCR, and TCRdb holds only the in-frame ones, with some missing. Of some 530,000 clones listed, more than 65% are singletons. Sequenced sample: PBMCs. The receptors shown here come from a woman in her 40s in good health. Some clones in this sample may be carry-over from other donors' samples.

This chain links TRBV4-3 with TRBJ2-7; TRBD1 might be the D (6 bases). Deletions cut 0 bases from V and 0 bases from J, with 9 bases between. Germline V gene sequence: CDR1 LGHNA, CDR2 YSLEER. The CDR3 runs 15 residues. The CDR3 nucleotides read TGCGCCAGCAGCCAAGATAGACAGGACTCCTACGAGCAGTACTTC. Translated: CASSQDRQDSYEQYF.

The rearrangement uses TRBV4-2 and TRBJ2-7; 7 bases are shared with TRBD2. The CDR3 extends over 15 amino acids. Trimming cost V 6 bases and J 3 bases; bases outside gene matches: 11. Per the germline V gene, CDR1 is LGHNA and CDR2 is YNFKEQ. The CDR3, as DNA: TGTGCCAGCAGACCGGGGCTAGCGGAACGCTACGAGCAGTACTTC. Translated: CASRPGLAERYEQYF.

The chain employs TRBV29-1 and TRBJ2-3; D may be TRBD1 or TRBD2 (6 bases each). Germline CDR1 is SQVTM and CDR2 is ANQGSEA. V was clipped by 3 bases and J by 2 bases, with 15 bases between them. CDR3 length: 15 residues. The CDR3 bases are TGCAGCGTTGAGTCTCGGGGGCAAATCACAGATACGCAGTATTTT. Its protein is CSVESRGQITDTQYF.

The CDR3 here is CASSLSRTSDTEAFF. The CDR3 DNA is TGTGCCAGCAGCTTAAGTCGGACATCCGACACTGAAGCTTTCTTT. The chain recombines TRBV7-2 with TRBJ1-1; a possible D gene is TRBD1 (5 bases). Trimming pared 2 bases from V and 3 bases from J, leaving 13 bases between. The CDR3 contains 15 residues. Germline V CDR1 and CDR2: SGHTA, FQGNSA.

The chain recombines TRBV30 with TRBJ1-3; D not resolved. V was trimmed by 2 bases and J by 0 bases, leaving 5 bases between them. Germline V gene data show CDR1 as GTSNPN and CDR2 as SVGIG (reference sequence). This CDR3 region has 13 residues. The CDR3 bases are TGTGCCTGGAGTCTGAGCTCTGGAAACACCATATATTTT. Protein sequence: CAWSLSSGNTIYF.

A remark on this clone: With a far larger clone one base away, a read error is the likely cause. The missing conserved phenylalanine or tryptophan at the end of this CDR3 makes a read error likely. The chain uses TRBV28 and TRBJ1-1; a possible D gene is TRBD1 (6 bases). From germline, CDR1 is MDHEN and CDR2 SYDVKM. The CDR3 extends over 12 amino acids. V was shortened by 11 bases and J by 0 bases, with 10 bases between the two germline ends. Written as DNA, the CDR3 is TGTGCCGTGGGACAACTGAACACTGAAGCTTTCTCT. This sequence encodes CAVGQLNTEAFS.

As regards this clone: One base separates it from a far larger clone, so it is likely a read error. The conserved phenylalanine or tryptophan normally closing the CDR3 is absent here, so this likely arose from a read error. The chain is built from TRBV11-2 and TRBJ1-1; 7 bases map to TRBD1. J gave up 2 bases and V 5 bases, and 5 bases lay outside the gene matches. Per germline, CDR1 SGHAT and CDR2 FQNNGV. The CDR3 has 14 amino acids. This chain's CDR3 is CASSAGTANTEAFL. Here the CDR3 DNA reads TGTGCCAGCAGCGCCGGGACAGCTAACACTGAAGCTTTCCTT.

V is TRBV18 and J is TRBJ2-1, with 7 bases identical to TRBD2. CDR1 is KGHSH and CDR2 is LQKENI in the germline V gene. Trimming took 6 bases from V and 5 from J; bases not matched to a gene: 10. CDR3 length: 15 amino acids. In nucleotides, the CDR3 is TGTGCCAGCTCCTCCGGGACGGGAGGTCACAATGAGCAGTTCTTC. It specifies CASSSGTGGHNEQFF.

The CDR3 nucleotides are TGTGCCAGCAGCGGCGGACAGGGGGGCTACGAGCAGTACTTC. Residues: CASSGGQGGYEQYF. This chain connects TRBV7-9 to TRBJ2-7, with 10 bases lining up with TRBD1. The CDR3 loop spans 14 amino acids. Germline loops: CDR1 SEHNR, CDR2 FQNEAQ (reference sequence). V shed 5 bases and J 3 bases; nucleotides not matched to a gene: 4. Filled out from reference TRBV7-9 and TRBJ2-7, the complete variable domain reads DTGVSQNPRHKITKRGQNVTFRCDPISEHNRLYWYRQTLGQGPEFLTYFQNEAQLEKSRLLSDRFSAERPKGSFSTLEIQRTEQGDSAMYLCASSGGQGGYEQYFGPGTRLTVT.

The chain is built from TRBV4-1 and TRBJ1-1; weak D call: TRBD1 (5 bases). The V gene's germline CDR1 is MGHRA and CDR2 YSYEKL. The CDR3 is 14 amino acids. V was trimmed by 4 bases and J by 3 bases, leaving 12 bases between them. The CDR3 coding sequence is TGCGCCAGCAGCCGAGGGACTTTTGACACTGAAGCTTTCTTT. It specifies CASSRGTFDTEAFF.

On this clone: With a far larger clone one base away, a read error is the likely cause. This sample includes further DNA sequences coding for the same CDR3. This chain connects TRBV29-1 to TRBJ2-5, with D maybe TRBD1 (6 bases). Germline values: CDR1 SQVTM, CDR2 ANQGSEA. The length of the CDR3 is 14 residues. With 0 bases removed from V and 2 bases from J, the gap between germline ends came to 10 bases. The CDR3 region has the DNA TGCAGCGTTGAAGAAGGGACAATACAAGAGACCCAGTACTTC. Residues: CSVEEGTIQETQYF. Using reference TRBV29-1 and TRBJ2-5 for the parts outside the CDR3, the full variable domain is SAVISQKPSRDICQRGTSLTIQCQVDSQVTMMFWYRQQPGQSLTLIATANQGSEATYESGFVIDKFPISRPNLTFSTLTVSNMSPEDSSIYLCSVEEGTIQETQYFGPGTRLLVL.

The rearrangement joins TRBV28 to TRBJ2-4; D tentatively fits TRBD1 or TRBD2 (5 bases each). V dropped 6 bases and J dropped 4 bases, with 16 bases sitting between them. The CDR3 is 15 residues long. Germline lookup yields CDR1 MDHEN and CDR2 SYDVKM. CDR3 in DNA: TGTGCCAGCAGCCCCACCCGGGGCCCTAAAAACATTCAGTACTTC. Amino acids: CASSPTRGPKNIQYF.

This chain uses TRBV10-1 with TRBJ2-2; possible D gene TRBD2, 6 bases. Trimming pared 0 bases from V and 3 bases from J, leaving 11 bases between. Germline CDR1 WNHNN, CDR2 SYGVQD (reference sequence). This CDR3 spans 16 amino acids. Here the CDR3 DNA reads TGCGCCAGCAGTGAGTCGGGCGGGATCGACACCGGGGAGCTGTTTTTT. This encodes CASSESGGIDTGELFF.

The chain carries TRBV5-1 and TRBJ2-7; TRBD2 might be the D (6 bases). V dropped 0 bases and J dropped 0 bases, with 13 bases sitting between them. Germline V gene lookup returns CDR1 SGHRS and CDR2 YFSETQ. CDR3 length: 16 residues. CDR3 amino acids: CASSLEEGSPSYEQYF. The CDR3 DNA sequence: TGCGCCAGCAGCTTGGAGGAGGGATCCCCCTCCTACGAGCAGTACTTC.

This chain joins TRBV30 and TRBJ2-7; the match to TRBD1 covers 8 bases. The CDR3 is 13 residues long. The germline V gene has CDR1 GTSNPN and CDR2 SVGIG (reference sequence). V gave up 2 bases and J gave up 1 base; unmatched junction bases: 1. CDR3 sequence reads: CAWSRDRSYEQYF. The CDR3 DNA reads TGTGCCTGGAGTCGGGACAGGTCCTACGAGCAGTACTTC.

The chain recombines TRBV5-4 with TRBJ2-5; no clear D gene. The CDR3 is 12 residues long. The ends were cut back, 2 bases at V and 4 bases at J, with 6 bases in the middle. The V gene's germline CDR1 is SGHNT and CDR2 YYREEE (reference sequence). The CDR3 is CASSFDTETQYF. The CDR3 DNA sequence: TGTGCCAGCAGCTTCGATACAGAGACCCAGTACTTC. Together with reference TRBV5-4 and TRBJ2-5, the CDR3 gives the full variable domain: ETGVTQSPTHLIKTRGQQVTLRCSSQSGHNTVSWYQQALGQGPQFIFQYYREEENGRGNFPPRFSGLQFPNYSSELNVNALELDDSALYLCASSFDTETQYFGPGTRLLVL.

The chain recombines TRBV7-2 with TRBJ1-1; D perhaps matches TRBD1 (5 bases). The CDR3 is made up of 14 amino acids. The germline gives CDR1 SGHTA, CDR2 FQGNSA. The V end lost 5 bases, the J end lost 7 bases, and 17 bases lay between the germline ends. The chain's CDR3 is CASSQQSGTGEAFF. The CDR3, as DNA: TGTGCCAGCAGCCAGCAATCGGGGACCGGTGAAGCTTTCTTT.

On this clone: It is likely a read error: a sequence one base away is far more abundant. At the DNA level, this CDR3 is encoded by other sequences in the same sample as well. The J gene is TRBJ2-1, the V gene TRBV29-1; D is perhaps TRBD1 or TRBD2 (5 bases each). Germline lookup yields CDR1 SQVTM and CDR2 ANQGSEA. The CDR3 extends over 17 amino acids. V gave up 1 base and J gave up 3 bases, with 19 bases separating them. The DNA for the CDR3 is TGCAGCGTTGAAGGGTTCGCAGGGACCAGCGGCTACAATGAGCAGTTCTTC. Protein sequence: CSVEGFAGTSGYNEQFF.

The genes are TRBV6-1 and TRBJ2-2; D possibly corresponds to TRBD2 (5 bases). This CDR3 contains 15 residues. CDR1 is MNHNS, CDR2 SASEGT, per germline. Trimming shortened V by 5 bases and J by 2 bases, and 12 bases separated the two germline ends. CDR3: CASSRGIRNTGELFF. The CDR3 DNA is TGTGCCAGCAGTCGAGGGATACGAAACACCGGGGAGCTGTTTTTT.

This chain links TRBV30 with TRBJ1-3; D possibly corresponds to TRBD1 (6 bases). The CDR3 is 17 residues long. Trimming left V 2 bases short and J 0 bases short, with 17 bases between. The V gene's germline CDR1 is GTSNPN and CDR2 SVGIG (reference sequence). The CDR3 here is CAWSFGGATHSGNTIYF. CDR3 in DNA: TGTGCCTGGAGTTTTGGGGGCGCCACACACTCTGGAAACACCATATATTTT. Drawing the rest from reference TRBV30 and TRBJ1-3, the complete variable domain is SQTIHQWPATLVQPVGSPLSLECTVEGTSNPNLYWYRQAAGRGLQLLFYSVGIGQISSEVPQNLSASRPQDRQFILSSKKLLLSDSGFYLCAWSFGGATHSGNTIYFGEGSWLTVV.